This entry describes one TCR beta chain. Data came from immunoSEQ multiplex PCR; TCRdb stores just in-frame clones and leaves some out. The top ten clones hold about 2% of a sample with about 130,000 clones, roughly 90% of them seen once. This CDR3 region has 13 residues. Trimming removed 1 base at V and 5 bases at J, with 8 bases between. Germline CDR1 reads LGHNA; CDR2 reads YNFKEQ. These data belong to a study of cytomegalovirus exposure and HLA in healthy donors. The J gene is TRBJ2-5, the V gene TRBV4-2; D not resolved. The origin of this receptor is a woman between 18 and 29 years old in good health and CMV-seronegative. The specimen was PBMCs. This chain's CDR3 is CASSQVIEETQYF. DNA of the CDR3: TGTGCCAGCAGCCAAGTCATAGAGGAGACCCAGTACTTC.